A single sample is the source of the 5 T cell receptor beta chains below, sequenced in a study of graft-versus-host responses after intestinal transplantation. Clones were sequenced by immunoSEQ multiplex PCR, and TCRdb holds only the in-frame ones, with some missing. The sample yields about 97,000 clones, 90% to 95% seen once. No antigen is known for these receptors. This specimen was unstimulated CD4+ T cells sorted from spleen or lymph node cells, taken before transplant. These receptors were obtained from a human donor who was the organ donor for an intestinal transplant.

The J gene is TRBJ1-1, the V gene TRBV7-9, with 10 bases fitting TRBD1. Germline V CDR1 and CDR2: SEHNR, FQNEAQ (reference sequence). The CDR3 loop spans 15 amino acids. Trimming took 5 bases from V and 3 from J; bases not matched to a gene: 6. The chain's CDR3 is CASSRRTGGDTEAFF. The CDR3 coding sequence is TGTGCCAGCAGCCGACGGACAGGGGGGGACACTGAAGCTTTCTTT.

CDR3 bases: TGTGCCTGGAGTGTCCCCCTCCTAGGCCATAGAGCCCACGAGCAGTACTTC. It yields the protein CAWSVPLLGHRAHEQYF. The V call is TRBV30, the J call TRBJ2-7; D is uncertain. This CDR3 region has 17 residues. With 0 bases removed from V and 5 bases from J, the gap between germline ends came to 23 bases. Germline lookup yields CDR1 GTSNPN and CDR2 SVGIG (reference sequence).

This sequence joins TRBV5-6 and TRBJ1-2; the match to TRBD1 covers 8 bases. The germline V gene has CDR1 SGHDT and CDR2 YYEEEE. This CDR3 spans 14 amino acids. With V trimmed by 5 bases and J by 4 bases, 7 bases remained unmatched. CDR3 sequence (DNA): TGTGCCAGCAGTTCGCTTCAGGGGGCCTATGGCTACACCTTC. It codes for CASSSLQGAYGYTF.

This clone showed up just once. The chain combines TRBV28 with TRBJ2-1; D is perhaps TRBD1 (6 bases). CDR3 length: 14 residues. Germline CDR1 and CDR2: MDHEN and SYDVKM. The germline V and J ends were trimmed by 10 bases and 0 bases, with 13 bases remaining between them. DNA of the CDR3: TGTGCCACCCGGACAGCAAGCTCCTACAATGAGCAGTTCTTC. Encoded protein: CATRTASSYNEQFF.

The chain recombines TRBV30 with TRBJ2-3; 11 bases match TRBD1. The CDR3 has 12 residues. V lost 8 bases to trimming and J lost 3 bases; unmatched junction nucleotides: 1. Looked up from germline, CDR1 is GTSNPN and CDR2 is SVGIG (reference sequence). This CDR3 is CAGTGGTDTQYF. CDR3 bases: TGTGCCGGGACAGGGGGAACAGATACGCAGTATTTT.